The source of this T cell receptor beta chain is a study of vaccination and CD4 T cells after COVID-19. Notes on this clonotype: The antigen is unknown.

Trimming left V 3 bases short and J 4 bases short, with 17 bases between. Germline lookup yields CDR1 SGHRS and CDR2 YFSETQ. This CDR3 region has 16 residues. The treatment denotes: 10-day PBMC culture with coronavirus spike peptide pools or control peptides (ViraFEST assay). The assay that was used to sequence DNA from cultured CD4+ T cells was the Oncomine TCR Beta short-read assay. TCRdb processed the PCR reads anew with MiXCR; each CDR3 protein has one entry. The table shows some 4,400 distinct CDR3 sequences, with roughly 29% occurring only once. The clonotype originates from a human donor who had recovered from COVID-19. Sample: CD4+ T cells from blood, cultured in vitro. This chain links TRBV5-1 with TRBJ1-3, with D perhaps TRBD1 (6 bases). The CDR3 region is CASSSLTGSSGNTIYF. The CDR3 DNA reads TGCGCCAGCAGCTCCCTAACAGGGTCTTCGGGAAACACCATATATTTT.